These 15 T cell receptor beta chains came from one sample sequenced in a study of T cells in Graves' hyperthyroidism and ophthalmopathy. From RNA transcripts, TCR beta CDR3 regions were amplified. The study used the HTBI primer set for a first-round RT-PCR of the TCR CDR3. TCRdb called the multiplex PCR reads again in MiXCR, with one record for every CDR3 protein. Of more than 300,000 distinct CDR3 sequences in the sample, about 18% were seen once. Sample: blood. The receptors stem from a man between 18 and 29 years old with Graves' ophthalmopathy.

This clonotype was counted many times. This sequence joins TRBV7-2 and TRBJ2-7; 11 nucleotides match TRBD1. The V gene's germline CDR1 is SGHTA and CDR2 FQGNSA. The CDR3 has 14 amino acids. V shed 5 bases, J shed 8 bases, and the junction held 8 bases outside the gene matches. CDR3 residues: CASSPNRTGGKQYF. The CDR3 DNA is TGTGCCAGCAGCCCTAACCGGACAGGGGGCAAGCAGTACTTC. Full variable domain (missing parts from reference TRBV7-2 and TRBJ2-7): GAGVSQSPSNKVTEKGKDVELRCDPISGHTALYWYRQSLGQGLEFLIYFQGNSAPDKSGLPSDRFSAERTGGSVSTLTIQRTQQEDSAVYLCASSPNRTGGKQYFGPGTRLTVT.

As concerns this clonotype: Relative to the germline gene, one junction end is altered; a read error may explain this. The chain carries TRBV7-7 and TRBJ2-5, with 7 bases that match TRBD2. The CDR3 extends over 15 amino acids. The germline CDR1 and CDR2 sequences are SSHAT and FNYEAQ (reference sequence). CDR3 residues: CASSVRLARQETQYF. CDR3 DNA: TGTGCTAGCAGCGTACGACTAGCCCGCCAAGAGACCCAGTACTTC.

This clonotype was seen at least ten times. This rearrangement joins TRBV27 to TRBJ2-1, with D possibly TRBD1 on 6 matching bases. This CDR3 has 15 amino acids. CDR1 and CDR2 from the germline V gene are MNHEY and SMNVEV (reference sequence). The V and J ends lost 9 bases and 0 bases respectively, with 15 bases between them. The CDR3 region is CASSDRSFSYNEQFF. The CDR3, as DNA: TGTGCCAGTTCGGACAGATCATTCTCCTACAATGAGCAGTTCTTC.

In its sample, this clonotype was seen a few times. The chain uses TRBV5-1 and TRBJ2-1, with 7 bases fitting TRBD2. CDR3 length equals 17 residues. The germline CDR1 and CDR2 sequences are SGHRS and YFSETQ. Losses at the gene ends were 0 bases for V and 0 bases for J; bases not matched to a gene: 6. The CDR3 nucleotides read TGCGCCAGCAGCTTGGCCGGGCGGGGGAGCTCCTACAATGAGCAGTTCTTC. Its translation: CASSLAGRGSSYNEQFF.

This clonotype was seen repeatedly, ten times or more. The chain uses TRBV5-1 and TRBJ1-6; the match to TRBD1 covers 9 bases. This CDR3 is built from 18 residues. V lost 0 bases to trimming and J lost 10 bases; unmatched junction nucleotides: 14. CDR1 is SGHRS, CDR2 YFSETQ, per germline. CDR3 region: CASSLGQSTGGARSPLHF. DNA of the CDR3: TGCGCCAGCAGCTTGGGGCAATCAACAGGGGGCGCGAGGTCACCCCTCCACTTT.

The sample holds many counts of this clonotype. The chain links TRBV28 to TRBJ1-5; no firm D call. V lost 1 base and J 2 bases, leaving 12 bases between the germline ends. Germline CDR1 is MDHEN and CDR2 is SYDVKM. The CDR3 sequence is 16 residues long. CDR3 in amino acids: CASSLFPPGGNQPQHF. The CDR3 coding sequence is TGTGCCAGCAGTTTATTCCCTCCTGGGGGCAATCAGCCCCAGCATTTT.

This clonotype was recorded many times. The chain combines TRBV5-1 with TRBJ2-3, with D tentatively TRBD1 (6 bases). V dropped 1 base and J dropped 5 bases, with 11 bases sitting between them. CDR3 size: 14 residues. CDR1 SGHRS and CDR2 YFSETQ come from the germline V gene. This CDR3 is CASSLMGALDTQYF. The CDR3 DNA is TGCGCCAGCAGCTTGATGGGGGCGTTAGATACGCAGTATTTT.

The chain employs TRBV3-1 and TRBJ1-1, with TRBD1 as a possible D gene (5 bases). Trimming removed 3 bases at V and 10 bases at J, with 9 bases between. The CDR3 sequence is 11 residues long. Per the germline V gene, CDR1 is LGHDT and CDR2 is YNNKEL (reference sequence). CDR3 residues: CASSQGGVAFF. The DNA for the CDR3 is TGTGCCAGCAGCCAGGGAGGGGTAGCTTTCTTT.

This clonotype has only a few counts. The rearrangement links TRBV4-1 to TRBJ1-5; 7 bases line up with TRBD1. The germline V gene encodes CDR1 MGHRA and CDR2 YSYEKL. V was clipped by 1 base and J by 6 bases; unmatched bases: 3. CDR3 length: 14 residues. The CDR3 loop is CASSQGQGPQPQHF. Written as DNA, the CDR3 is TGCGCCAGCAGCCAAGGACAGGGACCTCAGCCCCAGCATTTT.

This clonotype has a handful of counts. J is TRBJ1-4 and V is TRBV25-1; D unresolved. Per the germline V gene, CDR1 is MGHDK and CDR2 is SYGVNS. CDR3 length equals 15 residues. The V end was cut by 1 base, the J end by 1 base, with 7 bases between. CDR3: CASSESPGTNEKLFF. In DNA, the CDR3 is TGTGCCAGCAGTGAATCCCCGGGAACTAATGAAAAACTGTTTTTT.

This chain connects TRBV5-1 to TRBJ2-5, with 7 bases matching TRBD1. Germline V gives CDR1 SGHRS, CDR2 YFSETQ. This CDR3 is 15 amino acids long. Trimming cost V 0 bases and J 5 bases; bases outside gene matches: 7. The chain's CDR3 is CASSLAEGGFETQYF. The CDR3 nucleotides read TGCGCCAGCAGCTTGGCCGAAGGGGGCTTCGAGACCCAGTACTTC.

The chain is built from TRBV6-1 and TRBJ2-7, with D perhaps matching TRBD2 (6 bases). In germline, CDR1 is MNHNS, CDR2 SASEGT. V dropped 1 base and J dropped 0 bases, with 13 bases sitting between them. CDR3 length: 16 amino acids. Written as DNA, the CDR3 is TGTGCCAGCAGTGAAGAGCCGGCGGGAAACTCCTACGAGCAGTACTTC. As protein: CASSEEPAGNSYEQYF.

The chain has TRBV9 and TRBJ2-2; 7 bases agree with TRBD2. CDR3 length equals 14 residues. The J segment lost 4 bases and the V segment lost 0 bases, leaving 0 bases of the junction unmatched. Germline V gene lookup returns CDR1 SGDLS and CDR2 YYNGEE. The CDR3 nucleotides are TGTGCCAGCAGCGTAGCGGGGGGCACCGGGGAGCTGTTTTTT. It encodes CASSVAGGTGELFF. Based on the CDR3 plus reference TRBV9 and TRBJ2-2, the full variable domain is DSGVTQTPKHLITATGQRVTLRCSPRSGDLSVYWYQQSLDQGLQFLIQYYNGEERAKGNILERFSAQQFPDLHSELNLSSLELGDSALYFCASSVAGGTGELFFGEGSRLTVL.

This clonotype was seen ten or more times. The J gene is TRBJ1-5, the V gene TRBV12-3 or TRBV12-4; possible D gene TRBD1, 6 bases. Deletions cut 7 bases from V and 10 bases from J, with 17 bases between. CDR3 length: 13 residues. The CDR3 nucleotides read TGTGCCAGCACGCTGGGGGGGCTCCGTCCCCAGCATTTT. It codes for CASTLGGLRPQHF.

J is TRBJ2-1 and V is TRBV5-1, with 15 bases matching TRBD2. CDR1 and CDR2 from the germline V gene are SGHRS and YFSETQ. This CDR3 region has 18 residues. Trimming took 3 bases from V and 9 from J; bases not matched to a gene: 13. CDR3 sequence: CASSSNYGTSGGRGEQFF. The CDR3 nucleotides are TGCGCCAGCAGCTCAAACTACGGGACTAGCGGGGGGCGGGGTGAGCAGTTCTTC.